This T cell receptor (beta chain) stems from a study of early T cells in non-severe SARS-CoV-2 infection. Study summary: Sequenced material consisted of bulk RNA (from unsorted whole blood), and chains were unpaired.

CDR1 is MNHEY, CDR2 SMNVEV, per germline (reference sequence). The CDR3 loop spans 11 amino acids. V was clipped by 3 bases and J by 10 bases, with 10 bases between them. This clonotype has only a few counts. The TCR library protocol attached unique molecular identifiers to the individual cDNA molecules. TCRdb reprocessed the 5' RACE reads via MiXCR and lists one record per CDR3 protein. The data hold fewer than 100,000 distinct CDR3 sequences, with around 16% observed a single time. V is TRBV27 and J is TRBJ2-7; a weak D match, TRBD1 (6 bases). Sequencing was performed on whole blood. The receptor was derived from an adult who was a healthcare worker with PCR-confirmed SARS-CoV-2 infection or an uninfected control (not recorded which). The CDR3 nucleotides are TGTGCCAGCAGTTTGGGGACACTCCAGTACTTC. Protein sequence: CASSLGTLQYF.